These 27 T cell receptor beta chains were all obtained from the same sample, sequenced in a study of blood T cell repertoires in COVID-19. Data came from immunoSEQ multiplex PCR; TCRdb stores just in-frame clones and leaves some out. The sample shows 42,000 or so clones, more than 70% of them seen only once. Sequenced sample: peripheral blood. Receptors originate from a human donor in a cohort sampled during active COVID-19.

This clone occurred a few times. The DNA for the CDR3 is TGTGCCAGCAGTTTATCCGCAGGGGGCTCTGAAGCTTTCTTT. Amino acids: CASSLSAGGSEAFF. The rearrangement joins TRBV27 to TRBJ1-1; TRBD1 matches at 8 bases. Germline CDR1 reads MNHEY; CDR2 reads SMNVEV (reference sequence). The CDR3 loop spans 14 amino acids. V shed 0 bases and J 6 bases; nucleotides not matched to a gene: 3.

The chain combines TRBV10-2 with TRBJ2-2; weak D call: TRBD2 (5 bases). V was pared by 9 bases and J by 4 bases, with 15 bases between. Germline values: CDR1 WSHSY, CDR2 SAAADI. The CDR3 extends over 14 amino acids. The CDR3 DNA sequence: TGCGCCAGTCAGCATCCGGGAAGCACCGGGGAGCTGTTTTTT. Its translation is CASQHPGSTGELFF.

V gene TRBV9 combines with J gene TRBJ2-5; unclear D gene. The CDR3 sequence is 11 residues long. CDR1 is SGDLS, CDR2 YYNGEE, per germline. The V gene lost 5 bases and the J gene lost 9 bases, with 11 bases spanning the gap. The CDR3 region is CASRRGPAQYF. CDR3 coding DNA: TGTGCCAGCAGACGCGGCCCGGCCCAGTACTTC.

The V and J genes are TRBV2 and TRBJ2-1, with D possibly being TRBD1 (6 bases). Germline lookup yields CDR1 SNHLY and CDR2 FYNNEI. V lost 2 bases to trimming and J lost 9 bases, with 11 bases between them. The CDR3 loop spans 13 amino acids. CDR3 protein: CASSETPGVEQFF. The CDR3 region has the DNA TGTGCCAGCAGTGAAACCCCAGGGGTTGAGCAGTTCTTC.

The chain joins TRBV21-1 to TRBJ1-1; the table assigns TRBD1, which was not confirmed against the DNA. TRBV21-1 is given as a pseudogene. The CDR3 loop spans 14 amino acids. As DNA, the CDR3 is TGTGCCAGCAGCAAATCAGCAGGGAACACTGAAGCTTTCTTT. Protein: CASSKSAGNTEAFF.

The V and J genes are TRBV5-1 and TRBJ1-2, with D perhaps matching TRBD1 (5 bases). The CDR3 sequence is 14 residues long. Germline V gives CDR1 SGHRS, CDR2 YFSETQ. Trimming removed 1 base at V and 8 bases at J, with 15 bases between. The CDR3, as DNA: TGCGCCAGCAGCTTGCGGGTGCAGGGTGGCGGCTACACCTTC. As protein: CASSLRVQGGGYTF. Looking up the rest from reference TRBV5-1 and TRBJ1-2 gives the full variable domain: KAGVTQTPRYLIKTRGQQVTLSCSPISGHRSVSWYQQTPGQGLQFLFEYFSETQRNKGNFPGRFSGRQFSNSRSEMNVSTLELGDSALYLCASSLRVQGGGYTFGSGTRLTVV.

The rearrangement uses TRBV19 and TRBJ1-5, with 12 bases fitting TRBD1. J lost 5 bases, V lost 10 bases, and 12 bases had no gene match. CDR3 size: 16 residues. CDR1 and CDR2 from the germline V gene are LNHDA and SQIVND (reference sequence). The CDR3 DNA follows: TGTGCCACCACTGACCGGGACAGGGGGCTCGATCAGCCCCAGCATTTT. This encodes CATTDRDRGLDQPQHF.

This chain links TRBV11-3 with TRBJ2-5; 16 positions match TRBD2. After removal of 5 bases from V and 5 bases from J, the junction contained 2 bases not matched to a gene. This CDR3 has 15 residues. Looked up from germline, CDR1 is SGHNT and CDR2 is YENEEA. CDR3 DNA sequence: TGTGCCAGCAGCGGGACTAGCGGGGGGGCGGAGACCCAGTACTTC. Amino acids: CASSGTSGGAETQYF.

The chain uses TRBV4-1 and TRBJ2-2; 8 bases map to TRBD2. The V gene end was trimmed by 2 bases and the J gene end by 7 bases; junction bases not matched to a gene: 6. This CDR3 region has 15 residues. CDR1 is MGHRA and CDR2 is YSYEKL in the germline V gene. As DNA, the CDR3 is TGCGCCAGCAGCCAAAGCGGGGGCATGGGCGGGGAGCTGTTTTTT. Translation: CASSQSGGMGGELFF.

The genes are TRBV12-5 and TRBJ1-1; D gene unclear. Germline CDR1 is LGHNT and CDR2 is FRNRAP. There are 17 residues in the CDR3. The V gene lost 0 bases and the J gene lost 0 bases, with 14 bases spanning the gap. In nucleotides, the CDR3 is TGTGCTAGTGGTTTGGTACCTTTAGTAACCTTGAACACTGAAGCTTTCTTT. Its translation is CASGLVPLVTLNTEAFF.

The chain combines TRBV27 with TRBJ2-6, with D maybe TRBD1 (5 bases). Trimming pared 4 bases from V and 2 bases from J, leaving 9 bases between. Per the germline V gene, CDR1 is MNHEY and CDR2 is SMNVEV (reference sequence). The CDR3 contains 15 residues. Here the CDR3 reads CASSSTTAGANVLTF. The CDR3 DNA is TGTGCCAGCAGTTCGACGACAGCTGGGGCCAACGTCCTGACTTTC.

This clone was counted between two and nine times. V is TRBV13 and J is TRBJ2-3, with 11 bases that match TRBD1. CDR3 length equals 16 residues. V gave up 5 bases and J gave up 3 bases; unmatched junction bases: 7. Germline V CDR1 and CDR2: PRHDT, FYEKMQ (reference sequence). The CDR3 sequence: CASSGSGTGGTDTQYF. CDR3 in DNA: TGTGCCAGCAGCGGATCCGGGACAGGGGGAACAGATACGCAGTATTTT.

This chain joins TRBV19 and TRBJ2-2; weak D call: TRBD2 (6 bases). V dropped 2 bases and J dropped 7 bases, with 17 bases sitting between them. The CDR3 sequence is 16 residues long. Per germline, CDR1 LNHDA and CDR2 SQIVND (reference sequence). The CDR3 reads CASSITLGRGGGELFF. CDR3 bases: TGTGCCAGTAGTATAACCCTCGGGCGGGGCGGCGGGGAGCTGTTTTTT.

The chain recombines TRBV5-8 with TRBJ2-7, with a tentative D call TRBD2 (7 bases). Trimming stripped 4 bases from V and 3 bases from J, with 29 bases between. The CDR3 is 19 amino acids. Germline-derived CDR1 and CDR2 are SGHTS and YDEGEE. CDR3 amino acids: CASSLPAGGRDNFYYEQYF. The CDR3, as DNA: TGTGCCAGCAGCCTCCCGGCCGGGGGGCGAGACAATTTCTACTACGAGCAGTACTTC.

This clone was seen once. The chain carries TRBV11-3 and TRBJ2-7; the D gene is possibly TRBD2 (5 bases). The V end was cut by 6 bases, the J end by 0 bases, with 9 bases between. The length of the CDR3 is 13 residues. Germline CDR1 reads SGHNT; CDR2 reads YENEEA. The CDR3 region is CASREVNSYEQYF. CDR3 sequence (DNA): TGTGCCAGCAGGGAGGTAAACTCCTACGAGCAGTACTTC.

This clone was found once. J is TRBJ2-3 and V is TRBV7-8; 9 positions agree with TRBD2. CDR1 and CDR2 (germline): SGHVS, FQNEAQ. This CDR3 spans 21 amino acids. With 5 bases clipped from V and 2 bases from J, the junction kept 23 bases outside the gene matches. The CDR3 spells CASSLTVGLGELAGPTDTQYF. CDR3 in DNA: TGTGCCAGCAGCCTGACCGTGGGCCTCGGAGAACTAGCGGGCCCCACAGATACGCAGTATTTT.

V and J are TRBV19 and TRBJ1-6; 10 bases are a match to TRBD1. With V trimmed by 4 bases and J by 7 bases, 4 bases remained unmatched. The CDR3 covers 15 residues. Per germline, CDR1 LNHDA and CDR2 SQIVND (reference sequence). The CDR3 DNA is TGTGCCAGTAGTAGGGGGGACAGGGGAAATTCACCCCTCCACTTT. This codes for CASSRGDRGNSPLHF.

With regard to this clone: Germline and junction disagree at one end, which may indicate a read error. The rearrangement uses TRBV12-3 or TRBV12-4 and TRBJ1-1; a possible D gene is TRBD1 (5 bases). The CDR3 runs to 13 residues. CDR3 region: CASRWGGNTEAFF. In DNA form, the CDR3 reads TGTGCTAGCAGATGGGGGGGGAACACTGAAGCTTTCTTT.

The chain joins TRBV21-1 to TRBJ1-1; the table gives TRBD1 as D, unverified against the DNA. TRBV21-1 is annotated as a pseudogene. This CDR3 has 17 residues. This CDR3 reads CASSKEGTGWGNTEAFF. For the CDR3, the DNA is TGTGCCAGCAGCAAAGAAGGGACAGGTTGGGGGAACACTGAAGCTTTCTTT.

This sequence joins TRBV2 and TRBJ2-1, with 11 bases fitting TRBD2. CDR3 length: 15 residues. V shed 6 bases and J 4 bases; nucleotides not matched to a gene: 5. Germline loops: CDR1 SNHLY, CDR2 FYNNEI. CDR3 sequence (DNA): TGTGCCAGCAGGAAGGGACTAGCGGAATACAATGAGCAGTTCTTC. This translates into CASRKGLAEYNEQFF.

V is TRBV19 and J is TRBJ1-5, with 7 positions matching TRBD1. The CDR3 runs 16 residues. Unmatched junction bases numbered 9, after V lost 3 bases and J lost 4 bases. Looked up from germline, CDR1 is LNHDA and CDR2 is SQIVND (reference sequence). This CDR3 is CASSMGGQTRNQPQHF. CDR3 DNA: TGTGCCAGTAGTATGGGGGGACAGACACGTAATCAGCCCCAGCATTTT.

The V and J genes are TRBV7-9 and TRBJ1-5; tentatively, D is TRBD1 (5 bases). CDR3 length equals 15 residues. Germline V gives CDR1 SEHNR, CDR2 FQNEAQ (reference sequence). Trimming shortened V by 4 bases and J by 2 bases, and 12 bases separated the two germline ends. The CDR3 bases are TGTGCCAGCAGCTGGGGGGTTTATGGCAATCAGCCCCAGCATTTT. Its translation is CASSWGVYGNQPQHF. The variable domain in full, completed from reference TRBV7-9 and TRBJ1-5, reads DTGVSQNPRHKITKRGQNVTFRCDPISEHNRLYWYRQTLGQGPEFLTYFQNEAQLEKSRLLSDRFSAERPKGSFSTLEIQRTEQGDSAMYLCASSWGVYGNQPQHFGDGTRLSIL.

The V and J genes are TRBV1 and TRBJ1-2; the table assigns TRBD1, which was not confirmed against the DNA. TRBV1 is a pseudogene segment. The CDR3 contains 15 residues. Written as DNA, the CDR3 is TGCACCAGCAGCCGGGGACAGCAGACTAACTATGGCTACACCTTC. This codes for CTSSRGQQTNYGYTF.

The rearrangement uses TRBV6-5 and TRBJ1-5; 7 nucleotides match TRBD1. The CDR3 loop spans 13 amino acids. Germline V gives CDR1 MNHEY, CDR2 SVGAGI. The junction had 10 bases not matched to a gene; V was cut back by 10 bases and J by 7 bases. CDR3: CAIRQGSGQPQHF. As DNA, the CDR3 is TGTGCCATCCGACAGGGTTCGGGGCAGCCCCAGCATTTT.

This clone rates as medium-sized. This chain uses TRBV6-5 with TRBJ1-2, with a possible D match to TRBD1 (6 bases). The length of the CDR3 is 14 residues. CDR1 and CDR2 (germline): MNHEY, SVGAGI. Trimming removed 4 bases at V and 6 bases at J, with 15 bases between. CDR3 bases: TGTGCCAGCAGTTCAGCAACAGGGAGGGATGGCTACACCTTC. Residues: CASSSATGRDGYTF.

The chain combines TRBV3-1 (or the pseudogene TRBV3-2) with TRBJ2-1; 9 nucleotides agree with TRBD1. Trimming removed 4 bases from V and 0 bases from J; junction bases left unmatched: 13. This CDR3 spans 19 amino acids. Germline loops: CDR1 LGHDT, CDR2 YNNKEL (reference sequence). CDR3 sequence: CASSPRLPGTGSSYNEQFF. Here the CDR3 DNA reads TGTGCCAGCAGCCCACGGCTACCCGGGACAGGGAGCTCCTACAATGAGCAGTTCTTC.

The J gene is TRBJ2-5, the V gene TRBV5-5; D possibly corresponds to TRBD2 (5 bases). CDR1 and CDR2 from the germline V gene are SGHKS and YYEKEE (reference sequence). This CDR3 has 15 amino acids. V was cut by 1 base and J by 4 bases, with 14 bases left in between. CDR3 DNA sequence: TGTGCCAGCAGCTTGAATTCGAGGGTGGGAGAGACCCAGTACTTC. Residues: CASSLNSRVGETQYF.